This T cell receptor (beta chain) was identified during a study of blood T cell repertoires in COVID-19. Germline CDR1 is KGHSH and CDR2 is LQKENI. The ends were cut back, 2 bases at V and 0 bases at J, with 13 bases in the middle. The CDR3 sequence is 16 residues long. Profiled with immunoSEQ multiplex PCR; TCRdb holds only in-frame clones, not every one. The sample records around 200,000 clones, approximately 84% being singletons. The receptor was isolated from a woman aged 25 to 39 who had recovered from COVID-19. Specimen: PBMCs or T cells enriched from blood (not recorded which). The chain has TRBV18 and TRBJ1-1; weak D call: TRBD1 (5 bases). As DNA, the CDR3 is TGTGCCAGCTCACCATTCAGGGTCGGCTTGAACACTGAAGCTTTCTTT. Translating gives CASSPFRVGLNTEAFF.